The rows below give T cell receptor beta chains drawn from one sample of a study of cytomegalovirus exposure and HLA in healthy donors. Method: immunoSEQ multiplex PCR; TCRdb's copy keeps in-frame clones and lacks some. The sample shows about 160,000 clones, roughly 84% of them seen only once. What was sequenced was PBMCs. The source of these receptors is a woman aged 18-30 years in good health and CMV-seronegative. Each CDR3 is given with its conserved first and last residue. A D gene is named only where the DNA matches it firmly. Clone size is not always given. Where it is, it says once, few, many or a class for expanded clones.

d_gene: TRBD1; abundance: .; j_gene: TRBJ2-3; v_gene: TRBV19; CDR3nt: TGTGCCTCCTCAGGCTGGGCAGGGGGCTTAAGAGATACGCAGTATTTT; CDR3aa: CASSGWAGGLRDTQYF
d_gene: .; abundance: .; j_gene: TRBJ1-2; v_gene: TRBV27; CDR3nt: TGTGCCAGCAGTTTCGCAGCCGGGCCCCAGGGGGGCTACACCTTC; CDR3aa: CASSFAAGPQGGYTF
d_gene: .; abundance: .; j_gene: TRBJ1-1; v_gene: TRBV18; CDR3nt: TGTGCCAGCTCACTTGGGGCGAACACTGAAGCTTTCTTT; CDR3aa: CASSLGANTEAFF
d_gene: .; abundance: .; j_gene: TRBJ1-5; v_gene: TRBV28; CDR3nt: TGTGCCAGCAGTTTAGGTTGGATCGGGGGACAGCCCCAGCATTTT; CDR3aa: CASSLGWIGGQPQHF
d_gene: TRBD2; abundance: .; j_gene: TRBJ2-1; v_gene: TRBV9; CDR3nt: TGTGCCAGCAGCCGAGGGACTAGCGGGGGGGAAGAGCAGTTCTTC; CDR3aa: CASSRGTSGGEEQFF
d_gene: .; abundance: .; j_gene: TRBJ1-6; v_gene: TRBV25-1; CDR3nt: TGTGCCAGCACGTACAGTGGCTATAATTCACCCCTCCACTTT; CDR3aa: CASTYSGYNSPLHF
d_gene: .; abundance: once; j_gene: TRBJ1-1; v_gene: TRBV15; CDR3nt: TGTGCCACCAGCAGAAGGAGAGACACTGAAGCTTTCTTT; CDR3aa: CATSRRRDTEAFF
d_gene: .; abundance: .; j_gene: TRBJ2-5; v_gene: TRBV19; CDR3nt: TGTGCCAGTAGTATAACCAGATCCCCAGAGACCCAGTACTTC; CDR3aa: CASSITRSPETQYF
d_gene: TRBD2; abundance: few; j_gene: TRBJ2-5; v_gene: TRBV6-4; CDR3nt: TGTGCCAGCAGTGACGTAGCGGGGGGGCAAGAGACCCAGTACTTC; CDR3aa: CASSDVAGGQETQYF
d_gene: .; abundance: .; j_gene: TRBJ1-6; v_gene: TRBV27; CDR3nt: TGTGCCAGCAGTTTATCAGGAGGTCAGAGCTCCTATAATTCACCCCTCCACTTT; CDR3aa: CASSLSGGQSSYNSPLHF
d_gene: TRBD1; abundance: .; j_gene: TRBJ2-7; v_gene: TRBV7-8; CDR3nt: TGTGCCAGCAGCTTAGTGCAGGGACAGGGGAGGTACGAGCAGTACTTC; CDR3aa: CASSLVQGQGRYEQYF
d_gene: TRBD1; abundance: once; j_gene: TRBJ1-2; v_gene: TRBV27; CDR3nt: TGTGCCAGCAGAACTCCGGACAGGGGTAAATATGGCTACACCTTC; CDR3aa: CASRTPDRGKYGYTF
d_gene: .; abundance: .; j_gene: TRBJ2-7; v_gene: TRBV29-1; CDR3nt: TGCAGCATACAGGTCCAAAGCTCCTACGAGCAGTACTTC; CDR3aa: CSIQVQSSYEQYF
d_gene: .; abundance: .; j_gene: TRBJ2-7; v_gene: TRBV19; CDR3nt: TGTGCCAGTAGTACCTATGACAGAACCTACGAGCAGTACTTC; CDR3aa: CASSTYDRTYEQYF
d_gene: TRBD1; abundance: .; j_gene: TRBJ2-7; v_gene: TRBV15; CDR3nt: TGTGCCGCCAGCAGAGATCACAGGGGGTACGAGCAGTACTTC; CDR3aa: CAASRDHRGYEQYF
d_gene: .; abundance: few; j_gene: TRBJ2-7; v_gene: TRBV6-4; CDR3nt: TGTGCCAGCAGTGACTCAATAGGGGCGGACGAGCAGTACTTC; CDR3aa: CASSDSIGADEQYF
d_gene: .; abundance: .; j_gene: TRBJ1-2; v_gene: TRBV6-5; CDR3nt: TGTGCCAGCAGTTCCTCGGGGGGGCTGGGCTACACCTTC; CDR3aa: CASSSSGGLGYTF
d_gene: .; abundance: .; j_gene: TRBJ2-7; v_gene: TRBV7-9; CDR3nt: TGTGCCAGCAGCTCGGGACTGGGGGAGCAGTACTTC; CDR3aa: CASSSGLGEQYF
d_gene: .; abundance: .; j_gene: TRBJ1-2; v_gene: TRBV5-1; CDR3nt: TGCGCCAGCAGCTTGGGGGCAGTCTATGGCTACACCTTC; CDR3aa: CASSLGAVYGYTF
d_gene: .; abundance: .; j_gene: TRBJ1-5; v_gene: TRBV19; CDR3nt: TGTGCCAGTAGTTTACCAGGGAGGCAGCCCCAGCATTTT; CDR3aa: CASSLPGRQPQHF
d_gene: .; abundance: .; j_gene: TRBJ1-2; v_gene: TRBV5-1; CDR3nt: TGCGCCAGCAGCTTGGCCGGGGGGGGCTATGGCTACACCTTC; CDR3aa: CASSLAGGGYGYTF
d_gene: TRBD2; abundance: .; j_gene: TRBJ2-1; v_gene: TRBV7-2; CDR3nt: TGTGCCAGCAGTACAACCGGGACTACTTCAGGGGAGCAGTTCTTC; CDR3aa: CASSTTGTTSGEQFF
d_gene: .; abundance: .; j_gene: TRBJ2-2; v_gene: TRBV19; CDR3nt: TGTGCCAGTAGTATAACAGAGAACACCGGGGAGCTGTTTTTT; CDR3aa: CASSITENTGELFF
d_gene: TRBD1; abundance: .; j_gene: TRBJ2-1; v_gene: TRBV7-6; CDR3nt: TGTGCCAGCAGCTCGCCGGGACAGGCCCACAATGAGCAGTTCTTC; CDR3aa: CASSSPGQAHNEQFF
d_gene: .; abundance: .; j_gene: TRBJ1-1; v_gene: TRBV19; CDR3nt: TGTGCCAGTAGTATACGACAGAACACTGAAGCTTTCTTT; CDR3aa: CASSIRQNTEAFF
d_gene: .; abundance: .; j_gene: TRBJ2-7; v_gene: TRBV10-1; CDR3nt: TGCGCCAGCAGTGATGCGGGGGAGCAGTACTTC; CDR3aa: CASSDAGEQYF
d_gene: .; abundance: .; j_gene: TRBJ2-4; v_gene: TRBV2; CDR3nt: TGTGCCAGCACGGGGGACCAAAACATTCAGTACTTC; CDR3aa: CASTGDQNIQYF
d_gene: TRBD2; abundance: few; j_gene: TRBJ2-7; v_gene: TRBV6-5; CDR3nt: TGTGCCAGCAGTTACTCTAGCGGGGGGCCCTACGAGCAGTACTTC; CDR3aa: CASSYSSGGPYEQYF
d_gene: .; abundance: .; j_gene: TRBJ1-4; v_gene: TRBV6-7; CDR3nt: TGTGCCAGCAGTAGGCAAATCAAACGGGGAAAACTGTTTTTT; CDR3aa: CASSRQIKRGKLFF
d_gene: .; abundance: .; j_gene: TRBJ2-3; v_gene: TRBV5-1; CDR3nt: TGCGCCAGCAGCTTGGCCTCCCGGGACAACACAGATACGCAGTATTTT; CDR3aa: CASSLASRDNTDTQYF
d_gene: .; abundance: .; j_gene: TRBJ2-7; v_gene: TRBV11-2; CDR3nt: TGTGCCAGCAGCTTTTCTCAGGGTCTGACCTACGAGCAGTACTTC; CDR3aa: CASSFSQGLTYEQYF
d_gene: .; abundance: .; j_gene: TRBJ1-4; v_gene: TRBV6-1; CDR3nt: TGTGCCACCCGGGACGGGGGAGGTGAAAAACTGTTTTTT; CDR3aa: CATRDGGGEKLFF
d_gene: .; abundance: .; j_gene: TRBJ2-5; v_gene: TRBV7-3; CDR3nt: TGTGCCAGCAGCCGAAACCCGGGGATCCAAGAGACCCAGTACTTC; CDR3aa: CASSRNPGIQETQYF
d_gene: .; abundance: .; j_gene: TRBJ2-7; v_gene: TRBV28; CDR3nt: TGTGCCAGCATCCGGGGGATCATCCCTTCATACGAGCAGTACTTC; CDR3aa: CASIRGIIPSYEQYF
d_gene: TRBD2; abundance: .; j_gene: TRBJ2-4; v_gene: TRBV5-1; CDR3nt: TGCGCCAGCAGCTTGGCGTGGGGGGGGTTCTCGGTAGCCAAAAACATTCAGTACTTC; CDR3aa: CASSLAWGGFSVAKNIQYF
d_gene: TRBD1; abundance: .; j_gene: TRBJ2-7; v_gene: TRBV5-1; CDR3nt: TGCGCCAGCAGCGGGAGGACAGGGGGGAGCGAGCAGTACTTC; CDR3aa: CASSGRTGGSEQYF
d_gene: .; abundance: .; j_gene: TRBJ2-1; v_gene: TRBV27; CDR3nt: TGTGCCAGCAGTTTTCAGGGCATAGTTTTCAATGAGCAGTTCTTC; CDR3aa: CASSFQGIVFNEQFF
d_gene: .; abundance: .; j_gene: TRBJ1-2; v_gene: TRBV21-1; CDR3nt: TGTGCCAGCAGCAGGGACACTAACTATGGCTACACCTTC; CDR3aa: CASSRDTNYGYTF
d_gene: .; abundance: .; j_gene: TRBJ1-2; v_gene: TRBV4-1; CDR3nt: TGCGCCAGCAGCCAAGGGGCCCGACAGCACTATGGCTACACCTTC; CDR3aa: CASSQGARQHYGYTF
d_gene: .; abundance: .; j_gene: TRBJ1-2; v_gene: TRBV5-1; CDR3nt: TGCGCCAGCAGCTTGGAAACGGGAAACCTCTATGGCTACACCTTC; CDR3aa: CASSLETGNLYGYTF
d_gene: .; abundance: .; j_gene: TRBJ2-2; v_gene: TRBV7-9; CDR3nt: TGTTCCAGCAGCTTCGAGGGTCCCGCCGGGGAGCTGTTTTTT; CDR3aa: CSSSFEGPAGELFF
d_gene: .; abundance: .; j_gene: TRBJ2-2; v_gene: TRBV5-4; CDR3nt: TGTGCCAGCAGCTTAAGAGCGGTCACCGGGGAGCTGTTTTTT; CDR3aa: CASSLRAVTGELFF
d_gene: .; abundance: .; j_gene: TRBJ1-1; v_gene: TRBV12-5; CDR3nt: TGTGCTAGTGGCCCTTTCCTTAACACTGAAGCTTTCTTT; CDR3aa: CASGPFLNTEAFF
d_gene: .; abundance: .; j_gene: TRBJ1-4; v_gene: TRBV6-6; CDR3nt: TGTGCCAGCACATCAACAGGGAATCCATATGAAAAACTGTTTTTT; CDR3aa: CASTSTGNPYEKLFF
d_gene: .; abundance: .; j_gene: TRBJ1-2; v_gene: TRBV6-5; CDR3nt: TGTGCCAGCAGGTCAGGGGCCTATGGCTACACCTTC; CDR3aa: CASRSGAYGYTF
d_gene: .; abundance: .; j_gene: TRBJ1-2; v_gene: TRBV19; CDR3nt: TGTGCCAGTAGTCGGCGGAATAATAACTATGGCTACACCTTC; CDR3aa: CASSRRNNNYGYTF
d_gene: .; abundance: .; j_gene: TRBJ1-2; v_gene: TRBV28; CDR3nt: TGTGCCAGCAGTTGGGGGGGTGGCTACACCTTC; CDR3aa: CASSWGGGYTF
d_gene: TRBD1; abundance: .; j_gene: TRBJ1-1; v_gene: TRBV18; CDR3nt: TGTGCCAGCTCACCAACGTCAGGGGGACAATTAGGCACTGAAGCTTTCTTT; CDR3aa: CASSPTSGGQLGTEAFF
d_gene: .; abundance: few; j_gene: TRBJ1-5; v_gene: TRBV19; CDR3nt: TGTGCCAGTAGGTTTATACAGTTGAATCAGCCCCAGCATTTT; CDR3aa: CASRFIQLNQPQHF
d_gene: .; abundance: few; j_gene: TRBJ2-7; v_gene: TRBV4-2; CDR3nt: TGTGCCAGCAGCCAAGTGGTGGGGCAGGGGGGATACGAGCAGTACTTC; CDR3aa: CASSQVVGQGGYEQYF